This T cell receptor beta chain emerged from a study of shared clonotypes between healthy human individuals. The study's findings and limits: Memory subsets had estimated richness that was generally smaller than that of naive subsets.

With regard to this clone: What it recognizes is unknown.

Between the trimmed V and J ends, which lost 2 bases and 0 bases, there was a span of 10 bases. Germline V lookup: CDR1 SGHRS, CDR2 YFSETQ. The CDR3 loop spans 15 amino acids. Original processing notes: Junction-only sequences without quality scores were provided by ImmunoSEQ, so filtering was different. Here immunoSEQ multiplex PCR was the method, and the copy in TCRdb shows in-frame clones only, minus some. V and J calls and clone size are copied from that table; D and trimming were computed from the DNA. The sample contains approximately 1.5 million clones, 95% to 99% of which appear only once. Sequenced material: naive CD4+ T cells sorted from blood. Subset meaning: CD45RA+ positively selected. The TCR sequence derives from a man aged 25 to 45 in good health. This chain links TRBV5-1 with TRBJ2-3; D may be TRBD1 (5 bases). For the CDR3, the DNA is TGCGCCAGCAGCTTTACAGGTACTAGCACAGATACGCAGTATTTT. It specifies CASSFTGTSTDTQYF.